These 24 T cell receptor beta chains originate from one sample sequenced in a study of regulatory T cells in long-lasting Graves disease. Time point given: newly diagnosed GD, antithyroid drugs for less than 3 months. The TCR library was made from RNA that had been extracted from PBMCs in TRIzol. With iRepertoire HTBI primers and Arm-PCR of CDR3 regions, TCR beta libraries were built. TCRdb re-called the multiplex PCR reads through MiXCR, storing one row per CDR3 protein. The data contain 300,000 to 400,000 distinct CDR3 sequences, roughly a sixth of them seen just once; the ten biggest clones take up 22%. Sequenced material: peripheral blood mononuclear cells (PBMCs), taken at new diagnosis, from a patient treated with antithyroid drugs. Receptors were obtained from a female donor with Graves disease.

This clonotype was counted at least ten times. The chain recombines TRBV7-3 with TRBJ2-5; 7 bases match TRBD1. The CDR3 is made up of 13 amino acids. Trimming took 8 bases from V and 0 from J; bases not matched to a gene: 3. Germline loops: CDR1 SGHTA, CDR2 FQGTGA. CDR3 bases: TGTGCCAGCTCGGGACAGTACCAAGAGACCCAGTACTTC. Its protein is CASSGQYQETQYF.

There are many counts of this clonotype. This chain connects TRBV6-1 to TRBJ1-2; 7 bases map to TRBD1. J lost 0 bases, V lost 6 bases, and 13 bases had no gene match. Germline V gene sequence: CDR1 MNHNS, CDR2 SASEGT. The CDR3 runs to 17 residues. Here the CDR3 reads CASRVRDSEYSNYGYTF. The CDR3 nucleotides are TGTGCCAGCAGGGTACGGGACAGCGAATACTCTAACTATGGCTACACCTTC.

CDR3 in amino acids: CASADGYNEQFF. The CDR3 DNA sequence: TGTGCCAGCGCCGACGGTTACAATGAGCAGTTCTTC. V is TRBV7-9 and J is TRBJ2-1, with D uncertain. There are 12 residues in the CDR3. In germline, CDR1 is SEHNR, CDR2 FQNEAQ (reference sequence). Trimming removed 8 bases at V and 4 bases at J, with 9 bases between.

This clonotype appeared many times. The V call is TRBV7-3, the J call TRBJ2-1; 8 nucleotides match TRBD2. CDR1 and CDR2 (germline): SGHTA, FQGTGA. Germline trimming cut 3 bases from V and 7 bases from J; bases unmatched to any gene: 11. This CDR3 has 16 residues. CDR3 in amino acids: CASSLNSGIGSNEQFF. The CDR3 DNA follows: TGTGCCAGCAGCTTGAATAGCGGGATAGGATCGAATGAGCAGTTCTTC.

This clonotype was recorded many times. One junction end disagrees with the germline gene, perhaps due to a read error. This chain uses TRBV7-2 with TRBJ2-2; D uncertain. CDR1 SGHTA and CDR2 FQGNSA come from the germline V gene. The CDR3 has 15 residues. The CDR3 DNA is TGCGCCAGCAGCCCCTCACGGACGAAGGCCGGGGAGCTGTTTTTT. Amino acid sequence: CASSPSRTKAGELFF. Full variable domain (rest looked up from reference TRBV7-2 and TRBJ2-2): GAGVSQSPSNKVTEKGKDVELRCDPISGHTALYWYRQSLGQGLEFLIYFQGNSAPDKSGLPSDRFSAERTGGSVSTLTIQRTQQEDSAVYLCASSPSRTKAGELFFGEGSRLTVL.

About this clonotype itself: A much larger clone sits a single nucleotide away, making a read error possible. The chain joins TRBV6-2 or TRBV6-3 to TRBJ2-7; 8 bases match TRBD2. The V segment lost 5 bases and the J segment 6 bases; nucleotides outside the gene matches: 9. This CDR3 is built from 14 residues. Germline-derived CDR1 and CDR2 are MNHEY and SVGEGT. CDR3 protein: CASSTGLVGIEQYF. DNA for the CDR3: TGTGCCAGCAGTACGGGACTAGTGGGAATCGAGCAGTACTTC.

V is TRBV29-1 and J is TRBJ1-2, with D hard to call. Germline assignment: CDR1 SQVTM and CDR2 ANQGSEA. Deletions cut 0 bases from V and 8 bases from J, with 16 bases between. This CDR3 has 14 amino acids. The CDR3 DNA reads TGCAGCGTTGAAGATTCATGGACGGAGGTCGGCTACACCTTC. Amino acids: CSVEDSWTEVGYTF.

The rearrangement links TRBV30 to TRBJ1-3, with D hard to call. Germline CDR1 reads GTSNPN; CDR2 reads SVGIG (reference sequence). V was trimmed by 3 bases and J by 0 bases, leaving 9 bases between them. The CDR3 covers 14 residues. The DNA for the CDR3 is TGTGCCTGGAGCGAAGGAGTCTCTGGAAACACCATATATTTT. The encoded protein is CAWSEGVSGNTIYF. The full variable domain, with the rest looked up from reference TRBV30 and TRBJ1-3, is SQTIHQWPATLVQPVGSPLSLECTVEGTSNPNLYWYRQAAGRGLQLLFYSVGIGQISSEVPQNLSASRPQDRQFILSSKKLLLSDSGFYLCAWSEGVSGNTIYFGEGSWLTVV.

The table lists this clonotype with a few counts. CDR3 DNA: TGTGCCAGCAGCGCGGGAGTAGCGTCCTACGAGCAGTACTTC. As protein: CASSAGVASYEQYF. The gene calls are TRBV9 and TRBJ2-7, with D perhaps matching TRBD2 (6 bases). Germline lookup yields CDR1 SGDLS and CDR2 YYNGEE. V lost 3 bases and J lost 1, with 11 bases in between. The length of the CDR3 is 14 residues.

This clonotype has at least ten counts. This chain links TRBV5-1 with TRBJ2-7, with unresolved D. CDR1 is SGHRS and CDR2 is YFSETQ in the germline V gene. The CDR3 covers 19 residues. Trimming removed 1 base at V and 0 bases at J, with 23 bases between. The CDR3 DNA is TGCGCCAGCAGCTTGAAGGCAGGCGCCGACCCTTCGAGCTCCTACGAGCAGTACTTC. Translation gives CASSLKAGADPSSSYEQYF.

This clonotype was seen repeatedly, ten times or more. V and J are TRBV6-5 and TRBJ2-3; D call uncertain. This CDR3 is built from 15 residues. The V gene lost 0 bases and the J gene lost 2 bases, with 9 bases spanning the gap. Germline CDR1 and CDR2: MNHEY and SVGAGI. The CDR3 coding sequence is TGTGCCAGCAGTTACTCGTGGGCCTTCACAGATACGCAGTATTTT. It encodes CASSYSWAFTDTQYF.

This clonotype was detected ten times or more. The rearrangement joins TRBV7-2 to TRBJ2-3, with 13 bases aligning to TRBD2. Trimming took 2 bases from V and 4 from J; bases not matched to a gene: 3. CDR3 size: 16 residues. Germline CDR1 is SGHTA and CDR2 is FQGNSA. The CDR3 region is CASSLRTSGSADTQYF. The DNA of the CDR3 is TGTGCCAGCAGCTTACGGACTAGCGGGAGCGCAGATACGCAGTATTTT.

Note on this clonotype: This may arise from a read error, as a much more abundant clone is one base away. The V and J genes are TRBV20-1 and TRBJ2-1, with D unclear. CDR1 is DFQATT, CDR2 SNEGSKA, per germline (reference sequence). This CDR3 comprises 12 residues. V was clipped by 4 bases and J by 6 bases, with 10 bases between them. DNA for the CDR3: TGCAGTGCTACTCCAGAAGGCAATGAGCAGTTCTTC. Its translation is CSATPEGNEQFF.

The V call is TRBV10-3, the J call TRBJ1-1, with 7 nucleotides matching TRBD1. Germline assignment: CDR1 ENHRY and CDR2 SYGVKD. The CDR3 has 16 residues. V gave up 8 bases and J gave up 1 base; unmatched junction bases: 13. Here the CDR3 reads CAISPKAGQTNTEAFF. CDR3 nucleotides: TGTGCCATCTCCCCAAAAGCGGGACAGACGAACACTGAAGCTTTCTTT.

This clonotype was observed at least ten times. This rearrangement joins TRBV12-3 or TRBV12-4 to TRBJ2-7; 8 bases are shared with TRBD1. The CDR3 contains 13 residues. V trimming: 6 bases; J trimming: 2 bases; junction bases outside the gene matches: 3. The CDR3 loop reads CASSYRGAYEQYF. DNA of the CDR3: TGTGCCAGCAGCTACAGGGGGGCCTACGAGCAGTACTTC.

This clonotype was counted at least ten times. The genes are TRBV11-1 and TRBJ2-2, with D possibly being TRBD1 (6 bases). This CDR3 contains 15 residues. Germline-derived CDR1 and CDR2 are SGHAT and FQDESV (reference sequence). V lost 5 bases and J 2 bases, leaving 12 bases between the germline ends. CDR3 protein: CASSLQGLNTGELFF. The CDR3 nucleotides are TGTGCCAGCAGCCTTCAGGGGCTAAACACCGGGGAGCTGTTTTTT.

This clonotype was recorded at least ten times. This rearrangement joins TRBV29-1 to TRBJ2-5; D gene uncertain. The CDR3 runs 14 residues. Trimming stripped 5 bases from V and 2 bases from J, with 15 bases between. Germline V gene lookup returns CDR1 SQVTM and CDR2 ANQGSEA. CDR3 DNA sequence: TGCAGCGTTAGGCCCCGCGGCAGACAAGAGACCCAGTACTTC. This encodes CSVRPRGRQETQYF.

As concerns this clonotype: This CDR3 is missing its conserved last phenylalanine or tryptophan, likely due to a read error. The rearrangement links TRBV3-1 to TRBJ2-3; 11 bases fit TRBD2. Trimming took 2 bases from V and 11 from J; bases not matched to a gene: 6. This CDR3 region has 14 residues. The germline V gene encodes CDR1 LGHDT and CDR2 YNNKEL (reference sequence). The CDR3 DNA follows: TGTGCCAGCAGCCAATCCCGGACTAGCGGGCTGCAGTATTTG. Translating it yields CASSQSRTSGLQYL.

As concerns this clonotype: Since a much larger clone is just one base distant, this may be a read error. CDR3 sequence: CASSFRQGDGAFF. Written as DNA, the CDR3 is TGTGCCAGCAGTTTCCGACAGGGGGATGGAGCTTTCTTT. The chain employs TRBV12-3 or TRBV12-4 and TRBJ1-1; 9 bases are shared with TRBD1. The junction had 6 bases not matched to a gene; V was cut back by 3 bases and J by 10 bases. The CDR3 is 13 amino acids.

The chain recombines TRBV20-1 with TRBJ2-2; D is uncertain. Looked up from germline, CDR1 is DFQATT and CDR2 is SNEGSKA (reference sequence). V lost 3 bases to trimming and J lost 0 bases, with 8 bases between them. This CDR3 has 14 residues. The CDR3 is CSASGKANTGELFF. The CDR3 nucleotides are TGCAGTGCTAGCGGAAAAGCGAACACCGGGGAGCTGTTTTTT.

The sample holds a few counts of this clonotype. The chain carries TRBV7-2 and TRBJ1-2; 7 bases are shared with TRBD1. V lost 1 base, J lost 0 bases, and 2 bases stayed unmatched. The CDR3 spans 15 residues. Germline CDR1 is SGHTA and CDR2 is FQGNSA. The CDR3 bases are TGTGCCAGCAGCTTAGACAGGGGAACTAACTATGGCTACACCTTC. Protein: CASSLDRGTNYGYTF.

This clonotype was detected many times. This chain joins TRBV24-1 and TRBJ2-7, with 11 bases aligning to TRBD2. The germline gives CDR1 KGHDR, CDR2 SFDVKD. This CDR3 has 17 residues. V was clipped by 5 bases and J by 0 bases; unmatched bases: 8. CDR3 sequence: CATSATSGEENSYEQYF. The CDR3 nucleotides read TGTGCCACCAGTGCGACTAGCGGGGAAGAGAACTCCTACGAGCAGTACTTC.

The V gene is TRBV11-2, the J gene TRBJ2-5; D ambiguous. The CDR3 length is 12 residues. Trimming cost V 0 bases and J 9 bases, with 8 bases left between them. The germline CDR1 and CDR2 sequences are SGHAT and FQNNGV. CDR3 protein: CASSLEIGSQYF. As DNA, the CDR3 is TGTGCCAGCAGCTTAGAGATCGGGTCCCAGTACTTC.

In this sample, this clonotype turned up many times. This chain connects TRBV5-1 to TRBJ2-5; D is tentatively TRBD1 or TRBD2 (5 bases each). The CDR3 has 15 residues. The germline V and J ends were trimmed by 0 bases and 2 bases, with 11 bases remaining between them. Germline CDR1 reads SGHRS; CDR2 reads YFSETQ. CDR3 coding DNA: TGCGCCAGCAGCTTGGCCCTTGGGACGCAAGAGACCCAGTACTTC. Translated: CASSLALGTQETQYF.